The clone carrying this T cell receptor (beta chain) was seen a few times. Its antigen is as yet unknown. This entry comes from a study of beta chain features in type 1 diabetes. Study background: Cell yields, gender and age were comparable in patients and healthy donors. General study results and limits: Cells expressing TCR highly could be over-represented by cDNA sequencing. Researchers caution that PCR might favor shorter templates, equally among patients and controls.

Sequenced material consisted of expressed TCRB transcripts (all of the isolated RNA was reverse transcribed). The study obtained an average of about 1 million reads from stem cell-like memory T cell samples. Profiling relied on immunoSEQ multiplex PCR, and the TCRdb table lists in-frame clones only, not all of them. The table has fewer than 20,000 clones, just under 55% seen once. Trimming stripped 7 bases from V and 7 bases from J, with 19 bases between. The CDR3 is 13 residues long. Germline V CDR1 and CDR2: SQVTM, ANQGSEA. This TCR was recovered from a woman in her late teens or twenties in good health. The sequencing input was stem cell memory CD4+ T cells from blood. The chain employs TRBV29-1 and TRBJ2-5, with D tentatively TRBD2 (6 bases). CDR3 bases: TGCAGCGGCGGGACGGCGACTCCCGGGACCCAGTACTTC. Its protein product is CSGGTATPGTQYF.